These 28 T cell receptor beta chains originate from one sample sequenced in a study of blood T cell repertoires in COVID-19. Data came from immunoSEQ multiplex PCR; TCRdb stores just in-frame clones and leaves some out. The data show 150,000 to 200,000 clones, approximately 90% seen once. The sequencing sample was made of peripheral blood. All receptors derive from a human donor in a cohort sampled during active COVID-19.

The CDR3 region is CASSSSRAGRLETQYF. In DNA, the CDR3 is TGTGCCAGCAGCTCGTCCCGGGCGGGGCGGTTGGAGACCCAGTACTTC. The V gene is TRBV5-4, the J gene TRBJ2-5; weak D call: TRBD2 (6 bases). The CDR3 consists of 16 residues. Per germline, CDR1 SGHNT and CDR2 YYREEE (reference sequence). Trimming removed 3 bases at V and 5 bases at J, with 20 bases between.

This chain uses TRBV7-9 with TRBJ2-7; D unclear. The CDR3 has 14 amino acids. Trimming took 5 bases from V and 4 from J, leaving 15 bases between them. CDR1 and CDR2 from the germline V gene are SEHNR and FQNEAQ (reference sequence). CDR3 bases: TGTGCCAGCAGCATTTCACCTCACGGGTACGAGCAGTACTTC. Translation: CASSISPHGYEQYF.

The J gene is TRBJ2-1, the V gene TRBV5-1, with no clear D. Trimming stripped 4 bases from V and 2 bases from J, with 13 bases between. The CDR3 has 15 residues. The germline CDR1 and CDR2 sequences are SGHRS and YFSETQ. Here the CDR3 reads CASSMGSATYNEQFF. The CDR3 nucleotides are TGCGCCAGCAGCATGGGCAGCGCTACCTACAATGAGCAGTTCTTC.

The chain carries TRBV12-5 and TRBJ2-1; D remains unclear. CDR1 is LGHNT and CDR2 is FRNRAP in the germline V gene. Trimming pared 0 bases from V and 6 bases from J, leaving 15 bases between. The CDR3 is 16 amino acids. In DNA form, the CDR3 reads TGTGCTAGTGGTTTGGTATCCGGCTCGGGTCGCAATGAGCAGTTCTTC. Amino acids: CASGLVSGSGRNEQFF. Full variable domain (outside the CDR3, taken from reference TRBV12-5 and TRBJ2-1): DARVTQTPRHKVTEMGQEVTMRCQPILGHNTVFWYRQTMMQGLELLAYFRNRAPLDDSGMPKDRFSAEMPDATLATLKIQPSEPRDSAVYFCASGLVSGSGRNEQFFGPGTRLTVL.

V usage is TRBV28 and J usage is TRBJ1-2; 8 nucleotides align to TRBD1. The germline V gene encodes CDR1 MDHEN and CDR2 SYDVKM. The CDR3 loop spans 13 amino acids. V shed 3 bases and J 7 bases; nucleotides not matched to a gene: 4. CDR3 in DNA: TGTGCCAGCAGTTTCCAGGGGGCGGGTGGCTACACCTTC. Amino acids: CASSFQGAGGYTF.

The V gene is TRBV7-2, the J gene TRBJ1-4, with a tentative D call TRBD1 (5 bases). Germline V gene lookup returns CDR1 SGHTA and CDR2 FQGNSA. V gave up 4 bases and J gave up 7 bases, with 19 bases separating them. This CDR3 comprises 16 residues. The CDR3 sequence is CASSSVGGLRSEKLFF. The CDR3 DNA sequence: TGTGCCAGCAGCTCGGTGGGGGGACTTCGAAGTGAAAAACTGTTTTTT.

The V and J genes are TRBV27 and TRBJ1-1; possible D gene TRBD1, 6 bases. This CDR3 is built from 15 residues. CDR1 MNHEY and CDR2 SMNVEV come from the germline V gene (reference sequence). The ends were cut back, 4 bases at V and 3 bases at J, with 15 bases in the middle. The DNA for the CDR3 is TGTGCCAGCAGTTCCCGACGGGACACCCACACTGAAGCTTTCTTT. Amino acids: CASSSRRDTHTEAFF.

This sequence joins TRBV19 and TRBJ2-7; 8 nucleotides agree with TRBD1. The CDR3 loop spans 17 amino acids. Trimming removed 5 bases from V and 2 bases from J; junction bases left unmatched: 14. Germline CDR1 and CDR2: LNHDA and SQIVND (reference sequence). The CDR3 loop reads CASSFQATGQAAYEQYF. The DNA of the CDR3 is TGTGCCAGTAGTTTTCAGGCCACGGGACAGGCGGCCTACGAGCAGTACTTC.

The V call is TRBV5-1, the J call TRBJ2-1; TRBD2 is a possible D gene (6 bases). The CDR3 loop spans 12 amino acids. Germline V gene sequence: CDR1 SGHRS, CDR2 YFSETQ. Trimming stripped 0 bases from V and 10 bases from J, with 8 bases between. CDR3 nucleotide sequence: TGCGCCAGCAGCTTGGGGGCGGGGGAGCAGTTCTTC. Amino acid sequence: CASSLGAGEQFF.

The chain uses TRBV12-3 or TRBV12-4 and TRBJ2-1; D may be TRBD2 (5 bases). Trimming stripped 4 bases from V and 6 bases from J, with 10 bases between. This CDR3 spans 13 amino acids. CDR3 bases: TGTGCCAGCAGTTCTCTAGCCTTCAATGAGCAGTTCTTC. Translation: CASSSLAFNEQFF.

The chain joins TRBV7-9 to TRBJ2-7, with TRBD1 matching over 8 bases. This CDR3 has 13 residues. The germline V gene has CDR1 SEHNR and CDR2 FQNEAQ (reference sequence). The J segment lost 3 bases and the V segment lost 5 bases, leaving 3 bases of the junction unmatched. This chain's CDR3 is CASSQGAGYEQYF. The CDR3 coding sequence is TGTGCCAGCAGCCAGGGGGCGGGCTACGAGCAGTACTTC.

This chain links TRBV29-1 with TRBJ1-2; a possible D gene is TRBD1 (5 bases). Germline V lookup: CDR1 SQVTM, CDR2 ANQGSEA. Trimming took 5 bases from V and 5 from J, leaving 15 bases between them. The CDR3 runs 13 residues. The CDR3 region has the DNA TGCAGCGTTTCCAGGGTTGGGGTTTATGGCTACACCTTC. It translates to CSVSRVGVYGYTF.

V and J are TRBV5-1 and TRBJ2-7; the match to TRBD2 covers 9 bases. The V and J ends lost 4 bases and 4 bases, in that order; junction bases with no gene match: 12. Per the germline V gene, CDR1 is SGHRS and CDR2 is YFSETQ. The CDR3 contains 16 residues. The CDR3 DNA follows: TGCGCCAGCAGCGACAGCGTTTCAAGCGGGAGGTACGAGCAGTACTTC. Protein sequence: CASSDSVSSGRYEQYF.

This clone showed up just once. This CDR3 is also generated by other DNA sequences in the sample. The CDR3 sequence is CASSLVAGGRTDTQYF. The DNA of the CDR3 is TGTGCCAGCAGCTTAGTTGCGGGAGGGCGGACAGATACGCAGTATTTT. This sequence joins TRBV7-2 and TRBJ2-3, with 9 bases lining up with TRBD2. V trimming: 1 base; J trimming: 3 bases; junction bases outside the gene matches: 5. The V gene's germline CDR1 is SGHTA and CDR2 FQGNSA. The CDR3 extends over 16 amino acids.

The V call is TRBV24-1, the J call TRBJ2-7; TRBD1 matches 7 bases. V lost 4 bases to trimming and J lost 0 bases; unmatched junction nucleotides: 2. This CDR3 has 14 amino acids. CDR1 and CDR2 from the germline V gene are KGHDR and SFDVKD. The CDR3 coding sequence is TGTGCCACCAGTGAACGACAGGGCTCCTACGAGCAGTACTTC. Amino acids: CATSERQGSYEQYF.

Comments on this clone: The sample contains more than one DNA sequence encoding this CDR3. The V gene is TRBV6-1, the J gene TRBJ1-2; 7 nucleotides align to TRBD1. CDR1 and CDR2 (germline): MNHNS, SASEGT. CDR3 size: 14 residues. V shed 3 bases, J shed 4 bases, and the junction held 5 bases outside the gene matches. The CDR3 region is CASSEAPGGYGYTF. CDR3 DNA sequence: TGTGCCAGCAGTGAGGCCCCAGGGGGCTATGGCTACACCTTC.

The rearrangement uses TRBV19 and TRBJ2-4; D not resolved. The V and J ends lost 9 bases and 0 bases respectively, with 12 bases between them. This CDR3 has 14 residues. Per the germline V gene, CDR1 is LNHDA and CDR2 is SQIVND (reference sequence). CDR3 DNA sequence: TGTGCCAGCCGCAGGAATCTAGCCAAAAACATTCAGTACTTC. This gives the protein CASRRNLAKNIQYF.

J is TRBJ1-2 and V is TRBV19, with 11 bases identical to TRBD1. The CDR3 consists of 18 residues. Trimming cost V 7 bases and J 6 bases; bases outside gene matches: 19. Germline V gives CDR1 LNHDA, CDR2 SQIVND (reference sequence). CDR3 in amino acids: CASTRNAGQGAQGHGYTF. Written as DNA, the CDR3 is TGTGCCAGTACCCGCAATGCCGGACAGGGGGCGCAAGGTCATGGCTACACCTTC.

V is TRBV9 and J is TRBJ2-2, with a tentative D call TRBD1 (5 bases). CDR1 and CDR2 (germline): SGDLS, YYNGEE. The CDR3 is made up of 15 amino acids. V gave up 0 bases and J gave up 4 bases, with 10 bases separating them. The CDR3 protein is CASSVVSGITGELFF. In DNA, the CDR3 is TGTGCCAGCAGCGTAGTATCAGGGATCACCGGGGAGCTGTTTTTT.

V usage is TRBV6-5 and J usage is TRBJ2-5; 10 nucleotides agree with TRBD1. Losses at the gene ends were 8 bases for V and 4 bases for J; bases not matched to a gene: 10. The CDR3 is 15 residues long. CDR1 and CDR2 from the germline V gene are MNHEY and SVGAGI. The CDR3, as DNA: TGTGCCAGCCGCTGGGGACAGGGGTCAGGAGAGACCCAGTACTTC. Translating it yields CASRWGQGSGETQYF.

The chain carries TRBV6-2 or TRBV6-3 and TRBJ1-5; D perhaps matches TRBD1 (5 bases). This CDR3 has 11 amino acids. Per germline, CDR1 MNHEY and CDR2 SVGEGT. Trimming left V 4 bases short and J 9 bases short, with 7 bases between. The CDR3: CASSSGVPQHF. In DNA, the CDR3 is TGTGCCAGCAGTTCGGGGGTGCCCCAGCATTTT.

This chain connects TRBV5-1 to TRBJ1-1; TRBD1 might be the D (5 bases). Germline V gene data show CDR1 as SGHRS and CDR2 as YFSETQ. Trimming took 0 bases from V and 2 from J, leaving 11 bases between them. The CDR3 runs to 15 residues. CDR3 sequence (DNA): TGCGCCAGCAGCTTGGATCCAGGGCCCAACACTGAAGCTTTCTTT. The encoded protein is CASSLDPGPNTEAFF.

The chain recombines TRBV6-6 with TRBJ1-2; TRBD1 matches at 9 bases. The CDR3 covers 15 residues. The junction had 5 bases not matched to a gene; V was cut back by 2 bases and J by 4 bases. Germline V gene lookup returns CDR1 MNHNY and CDR2 SVGAGI (reference sequence). CDR3 in amino acids: CASSYATGQGYGYTF. The CDR3 region has the DNA TGTGCCAGCAGTTACGCTACGGGACAGGGCTATGGCTACACCTTC.

The V and J genes are TRBV3-1 (or the pseudogene TRBV3-2) and TRBJ1-4; 7 bases line up with TRBD1. This CDR3 is 17 amino acids long. Germline assignment: CDR1 LGHDT and CDR2 YNNKEL (reference sequence). The V and J ends lost 0 bases and 8 bases, in that order; junction bases with no gene match: 12. The CDR3 loop is CASSQDRKAGGDEKLFF. The DNA for the CDR3 is TGTGCCAGCAGCCAAGACCGAAAAGCAGGGGGAGACGAAAAACTGTTTTTT.

The sample holds one count of this clone. The junction does not match germline at one end; this may be a read error. The gene calls are TRBV6-2 or TRBV6-3 and TRBJ2-7; the match to TRBD2 covers 8 bases. The CDR3 has 13 amino acids. Germline values: CDR1 MNHEY, CDR2 SVGEGT. CDR3 sequence reads: CASSYSGGLVPNF. The CDR3 DNA sequence: TGTGCCAGCAGTTACTCAGGGGGACTAGTCCCGAACTTC.

The chain links TRBV3-1 (or the pseudogene TRBV3-2) to TRBJ1-4; maybe TRBD1 (5 bases). The CDR3 loop spans 14 amino acids. In germline, CDR1 is LGHDT, CDR2 YNNKEL (reference sequence). V was pared by 4 bases and J by 12 bases, with 18 bases between. The CDR3 coding sequence is TGTGCCAGCAGCCCCACAGGTATATTAGGACAACTGTTTTTT. Amino acid sequence: CASSPTGILGQLFF.

This clone is a singleton in its sample. The rearrangement uses TRBV18 and TRBJ2-7; 8 positions agree with TRBD1. The ends lost 3 bases at V and 3 bases at J; junction bases unmatched: 4. Germline CDR1 reads KGHSH; CDR2 reads LQKENI. CDR3 length: 14 residues. CDR3 bases: TGTGCCAGCTCACCGTCAGGGGGCGTCTACGAGCAGTACTTC. Translated: CASSPSGGVYEQYF.

This chain uses TRBV27 with TRBJ1-5; no firm D call. The CDR3 has 13 amino acids. V was shortened by 5 bases and J by 7 bases, with 12 bases between the two germline ends. The germline V gene encodes CDR1 MNHEY and CDR2 SMNVEV (reference sequence). The CDR3 region has the DNA TGTGCCAGCAGTCTAGAGAGAGGGCAGCCCCAGCATTTT. Its translation is CASSLERGQPQHF.